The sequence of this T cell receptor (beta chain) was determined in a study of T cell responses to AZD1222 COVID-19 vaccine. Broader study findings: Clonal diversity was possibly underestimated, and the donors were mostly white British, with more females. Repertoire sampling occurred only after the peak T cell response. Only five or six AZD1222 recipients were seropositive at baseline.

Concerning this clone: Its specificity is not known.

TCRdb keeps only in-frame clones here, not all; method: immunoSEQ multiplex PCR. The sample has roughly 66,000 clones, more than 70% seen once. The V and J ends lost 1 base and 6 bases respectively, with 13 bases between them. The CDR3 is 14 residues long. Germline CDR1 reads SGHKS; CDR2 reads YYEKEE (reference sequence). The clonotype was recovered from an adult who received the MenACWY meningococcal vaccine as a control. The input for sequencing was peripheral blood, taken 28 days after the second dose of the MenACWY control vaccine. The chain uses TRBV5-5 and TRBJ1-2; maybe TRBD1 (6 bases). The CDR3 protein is CASSLLSRGDGYTF. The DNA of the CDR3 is TGTGCCAGCAGCTTGTTGTCCAGGGGTGATGGCTACACCTTC.